This passage covers 27 T cell receptor beta chains from one sample sequenced in a study of shared clonotypes between healthy human individuals (TCRdb year 2020). Library preparation was by the immunoSEQ multiplex PCR assay. TCRdb stores this immuneACCESS table with in-frame sequences only. Part of the clones is absent; in the studies checked, under half of the shortfall reflects unresolved V genes, and no reason is known for the rest. In this sample the table shows some 690,000 clones, roughly 87% of which occur a single time. The ten largest account for 30% to 40% of the sample. The sequenced material came from memory CD8+ T cells from PBMCs. The sample's cell subset or site label is to be understood as: CD45RO+ cells pooled with CCR7-negative TemRA cells. The receptors here all came from a man aged 18 to 29 in good health. Some clones in this sample may be carry-over from other donors' samples.

The gene calls are TRBV13 and TRBJ2-4, with TRBD1 matching 7 bases. The V and J ends lost 6 bases and 9 bases, in that order; junction bases with no gene match: 11. The CDR3 contains 14 residues. The germline V gene has CDR1 PRHDT and CDR2 FYEKMQ (reference sequence). For the CDR3, the DNA is TGTGCCAGCAGTGGGACAGACCAGGGTAGCATTCAGTACTTC. Translation gives CASSGTDQGSIQYF.

In this sample, this clone turned up a few times. The chain has TRBV30 and TRBJ1-1, with D uncertain. Looked up from germline, CDR1 is GTSNPN and CDR2 is SVGIG (reference sequence). Trimming took off 7 bases at V and 3 bases at J, with 18 bases between the two ends. This CDR3 has 14 amino acids. The CDR3 protein is CASLASLRDTEAFF. CDR3 in DNA: TGTGCCTCTCTGGCATCCTTGAGGGACACTGAAGCTTTCTTT. The full variable domain, with the rest looked up from reference TRBV30 and TRBJ1-1, is SQTIHQWPATLVQPVGSPLSLECTVEGTSNPNLYWYRQAAGRGLQLLFYSVGIGQISSEVPQNLSASRPQDRQFILSSKKLLLSDSGFYLCASLASLRDTEAFFGQGTRLTVV.

The CDR3 region has the DNA TGTGCCAGCATAGGGCGGGGTACCTACGAGCAGTACTTC. It codes for CASIGRGTYEQYF. The genes are TRBV2 and TRBJ2-7, with a possible D match to TRBD2 (6 bases). Per germline, CDR1 SNHLY and CDR2 FYNNEI. Trimming cost V 7 bases and J 2 bases, with 12 bases left between them. The CDR3 totals 13 residues.

The J gene is TRBJ1-2, the V gene TRBV27; D may be TRBD1 (5 bases). Between the trimmed V and J ends, which lost 5 bases and 14 bases, there was a span of 18 bases. Per germline, CDR1 MNHEY and CDR2 SMNVEV (reference sequence). This CDR3 contains 12 residues. The CDR3 here is CASSHRDRPVTF. In DNA form, the CDR3 reads TGTGCCAGCAGTCACCGGGACCGACCGGTTACCTTC.

V gene TRBV28 combines with J gene TRBJ2-7; D tentatively fits TRBD1 or TRBD2 (5 bases each). CDR1 and CDR2 from the germline V gene are MDHEN and SYDVKM. V was clipped by 6 bases and J by 1 base, with 16 bases between them. This CDR3 is built from 15 residues. The CDR3 reads CASRDSGTPSYEQYF. CDR3 coding DNA: TGTGCCAGCAGAGACTCCGGGACGCCTTCCTACGAGCAGTACTTC.

The chain joins TRBV19 to TRBJ1-5; D is uncertain. The V gene lost 3 bases and the J gene lost 7 bases, with 16 bases spanning the gap. This CDR3 has 15 residues. Germline assignment: CDR1 LNHDA and CDR2 SQIVND (reference sequence). The CDR3 reads CASSIAAYSKQPQHF. Written as DNA, the CDR3 is TGTGCCAGTAGTATCGCTGCCTATTCCAAACAGCCCCAGCATTTT. The full variable domain, in which reference TRBV19 and TRBJ1-5 provide the parts outside the CDR3, is DGGITQSPKYLFRKEGQNVTLSCEQNLNHDAMYWYRQDPGQGLRLIYYSQIVNDFQKGDIAEGYSVSREKKESFPLTVTSAQKNPTAFYLCASSIAAYSKQPQHFGDGTRLSIL.

V and J are TRBV9 and TRBJ2-3; D gene uncertain. The CDR3 has 15 amino acids. Per the germline V gene, CDR1 is SGDLS and CDR2 is YYNGEE. V lost 4 bases and J 2 bases, leaving 14 bases between the germline ends. CDR3 amino acids: CASSPWKTLTDTQYF. The CDR3 nucleotides are TGTGCCAGCAGCCCGTGGAAAACCCTCACAGATACGCAGTATTTT.

The V call is TRBV5-6, the J call TRBJ1-4; D is unclear. CDR3 length: 12 residues. With 0 bases removed from V and 12 bases from J, the gap between germline ends came to 9 bases. The germline CDR1 and CDR2 sequences are SGHDT and YYEEEE. CDR3: CASSLAATELFF. Here the CDR3 DNA reads TGTGCCAGCAGCTTGGCAGCCACGGAACTGTTTTTT.

The gene calls are TRBV28 and TRBJ1-1, with TRBD1 as a possible D gene (5 bases). The CDR3 covers 13 residues. V lost 7 bases to trimming and J lost 6 bases, with 15 bases between them. Germline assignment: CDR1 MDHEN and CDR2 SYDVKM. This CDR3 is CASTDLGTAEAFF. The CDR3 DNA is TGTGCCAGCACCGACCTTGGGACTGCTGAAGCTTTCTTT.

The rearrangement links TRBV10-2 to TRBJ2-7; the match to TRBD2 covers 11 bases. V shed 6 bases, J shed 2 bases, and the junction held 6 bases outside the gene matches. CDR1 is WSHSY and CDR2 is SAAADI in the germline V gene. The CDR3 spans 15 residues. CDR3 residues: CASRLAGEHAYEQYF. The CDR3 DNA reads TGCGCCAGCAGACTAGCGGGAGAACACGCCTACGAGCAGTACTTC.

This clone was counted between two and nine times. V usage is TRBV9 and J usage is TRBJ2-2, with D possibly being TRBD1 (6 bases). The CDR3 is 15 residues long. CDR1 and CDR2 from the germline V gene are SGDLS and YYNGEE. V lost 3 bases and J 7 bases, leaving 16 bases between the germline ends. CDR3: CASSDHRVSSGELFF. The CDR3 coding sequence is TGTGCCAGCAGCGACCACAGGGTCAGTAGCGGGGAGCTGTTTTTT.

The V and J genes are TRBV30 and TRBJ1-1; TRBD1 matches at 7 bases. V dropped 3 bases and J dropped 4; count of bases not matched to a gene: 11. The CDR3 is 15 amino acids. Germline V gene lookup returns CDR1 GTSNPN and CDR2 SVGIG (reference sequence). In nucleotides, the CDR3 is TGTGCCTGGAGGGAACTTCCAGGGGGGGTCACTGAAGCTTTCTTT. As protein: CAWRELPGGVTEAFF.

The genes are TRBV5-4 and TRBJ2-6; TRBD1 aligns across 7 bases. V gave up 7 bases and J gave up 0 bases; unmatched junction bases: 13. This CDR3 has 18 amino acids. Per germline, CDR1 SGHNT and CDR2 YYREEE (reference sequence). The CDR3 reads CASLITGQLISGANVLTF. For the CDR3, the DNA is TGTGCCAGCTTAATAACGGGACAGTTGATCTCTGGGGCCAACGTCCTGACTTTC.

This chain uses TRBV28 with TRBJ1-2, with TRBD1 as a possible D gene (5 bases). The CDR3 extends over 14 amino acids. The V gene lost 6 bases and the J gene lost 3 bases, with 14 bases spanning the gap. CDR1 and CDR2 (germline): MDHEN, SYDVKM. CDR3 residues: CASSRIDSYYGYTF. The CDR3 nucleotides are TGTGCCAGCAGCCGTATCGACAGTTACTATGGCTACACCTTC.

J is TRBJ2-7 and V is TRBV5-1; the match to TRBD1 covers 8 bases. Germline V lookup: CDR1 SGHRS, CDR2 YFSETQ. This CDR3 is 15 amino acids long. Losses at the gene ends were 0 bases for V and 5 bases for J; bases not matched to a gene: 7. This CDR3 reads CASSLVSRGLHEQYF. The CDR3 DNA is TGCGCCAGCAGCTTGGTCAGCAGGGGGCTCCACGAGCAGTACTTC.

The chain carries TRBV9 and TRBJ2-5, with D perhaps TRBD2 (5 bases). Germline CDR1 reads SGDLS; CDR2 reads YYNGEE. CDR3 length equals 14 residues. Trimming cost V 4 bases and J 1 base, with 11 bases left between them. The DNA for the CDR3 is TGTGCCAGCAGCCTGTCGAGGGCCCAAGAGACCCAGTACTTC. Translation: CASSLSRAQETQYF.

The chain joins TRBV6-5 to TRBJ1-2, with D maybe TRBD1 (5 bases). The CDR3 is made up of 14 amino acids. The V end lost 6 bases, the J end lost 3 bases, and 14 bases lay between the germline ends. Germline V gene lookup returns CDR1 MNHEY and CDR2 SVGAGI. CDR3 sequence reads: CASRTDSRDYGYTF. The CDR3 nucleotides are TGTGCCAGCAGAACAGACAGTAGGGACTATGGCTACACCTTC.

There are a few counts of this clone. The V and J genes are TRBV27 and TRBJ1-1; D unclear. The CDR3 runs to 14 residues. Trimming removed 1 base from V and 0 bases from J, with 6 bases in between. CDR1 is MNHEY and CDR2 is SMNVEV in the germline V gene (reference sequence). CDR3 DNA: TGTGCCAGCAGTTTATTTCGGTTGAACACTGAAGCTTTCTTT. Amino acids: CASSLFRLNTEAFF.

The chain couples TRBV4-3 to TRBJ2-2; no definite D call. CDR1 and CDR2 (germline): LGHNA, YSLEER. V lost 1 base to trimming and J lost 3 bases, with 12 bases between them. The CDR3 is made up of 16 amino acids. The CDR3 spells CASSQATRFDTGELFF. The CDR3 coding sequence is TGCGCCAGCAGCCAAGCAACGCGGTTTGACACCGGGGAGCTGTTTTTT.

V is TRBV10-1 and J is TRBJ1-3, with D possibly matching TRBD1 (6 bases). The CDR3 has 13 amino acids. Germline CDR1 reads WNHNN; CDR2 reads SYGVQD (reference sequence). Trimming took off 7 bases at V and 1 base at J, with 8 bases between the two ends. The CDR3 DNA is TGCGCCAGCAAGGGGGGTTCTGGAAACACCATATATTTT. This gives the protein CASKGGSGNTIYF.

Only a few counts were recorded for this clone. This chain joins TRBV29-1 and TRBJ1-1; no definite D call. CDR1 and CDR2 (germline): SQVTM, ANQGSEA. The CDR3 spans 14 residues. V was shortened by 4 bases and J by 0 bases, with 12 bases between the two germline ends. Written as DNA, the CDR3 is TGCAGCGTTGCCCGGCGGTCTCTGAACACTGAAGCTTTCTTT. The encoded protein is CSVARRSLNTEAFF.

V is TRBV7-3 and J is TRBJ2-7; TRBD1 aligns across 7 bases. The CDR3 has 15 amino acids. Germline loops: CDR1 SGHTA, CDR2 FQGTGA. The trim removed 6 bases at V and 2 bases at J, leaving 10 bases unmatched. CDR3 loop: CASSHDRAGPYEQYF. Written as DNA, the CDR3 is TGTGCCAGCAGTCACGACAGGGCTGGACCCTACGAGCAGTACTTC.

This chain joins TRBV4-1 and TRBJ2-3, with 7 bases aligning to TRBD2. The CDR3 is made up of 21 amino acids. Germline V gives CDR1 MGHRA, CDR2 YSYEKL. After removal of 1 base from V and 4 bases from J, the junction contained 23 bases not matched to a gene. The CDR3: CASSQVGWEGIVSGGADTQYF. The CDR3 coding sequence is TGCGCCAGCAGCCAAGTAGGTTGGGAGGGGATAGTGAGCGGTGGAGCAGATACGCAGTATTTT.

The chain couples TRBV6-4 to TRBJ1-1; D gene ambiguous. V lost 0 bases and J lost 3, with 5 bases in between. CDR3 size: 13 residues. Per the germline V gene, CDR1 is MRHNA and CDR2 is SNTAGT. The CDR3 protein is CASSDSRYTEAFF. CDR3 nucleotide sequence: TGTGCCAGCAGTGACTCGCGGTACACTGAAGCTTTCTTT.

The rearrangement links TRBV9 to TRBJ2-2; the match to TRBD2 covers 12 bases. The germline V gene encodes CDR1 SGDLS and CDR2 YYNGEE. The CDR3 covers 18 residues. The trim removed 2 bases at V and 0 bases at J, leaving 5 bases unmatched. The CDR3 reads CASSVRTSGDTNTGELFF. The CDR3 region has the DNA TGTGCCAGCAGCGTCCGGACTAGCGGGGATACGAACACCGGGGAGCTGTTTTTT.

CDR3 DNA: TGCGCCAGCAGCCGAGGACTGACAGGGGGCCAGTTAGGGACCCAGTACTTC. Protein sequence: CASSRGLTGGQLGTQYF. This sequence joins TRBV4-1 and TRBJ2-5; 10 nucleotides align to TRBD1. The CDR3 is 17 amino acids. V lost 4 bases and J lost 7; bases outside the gene matches: 15. CDR1 and CDR2 (germline): MGHRA, YSYEKL.

The V call is TRBV6-1, the J call TRBJ1-1; unclear D gene. The CDR3 covers 14 residues. Germline-derived CDR1 and CDR2 are MNHNS and SASEGT. V lost 0 bases, J lost 1 base, and 6 bases lay in between. The CDR3 protein is CASSEAGRNTEAFF. In DNA form, the CDR3 reads TGTGCCAGCAGTGAAGCTGGCAGGAACACTGAAGCTTTCTTT.